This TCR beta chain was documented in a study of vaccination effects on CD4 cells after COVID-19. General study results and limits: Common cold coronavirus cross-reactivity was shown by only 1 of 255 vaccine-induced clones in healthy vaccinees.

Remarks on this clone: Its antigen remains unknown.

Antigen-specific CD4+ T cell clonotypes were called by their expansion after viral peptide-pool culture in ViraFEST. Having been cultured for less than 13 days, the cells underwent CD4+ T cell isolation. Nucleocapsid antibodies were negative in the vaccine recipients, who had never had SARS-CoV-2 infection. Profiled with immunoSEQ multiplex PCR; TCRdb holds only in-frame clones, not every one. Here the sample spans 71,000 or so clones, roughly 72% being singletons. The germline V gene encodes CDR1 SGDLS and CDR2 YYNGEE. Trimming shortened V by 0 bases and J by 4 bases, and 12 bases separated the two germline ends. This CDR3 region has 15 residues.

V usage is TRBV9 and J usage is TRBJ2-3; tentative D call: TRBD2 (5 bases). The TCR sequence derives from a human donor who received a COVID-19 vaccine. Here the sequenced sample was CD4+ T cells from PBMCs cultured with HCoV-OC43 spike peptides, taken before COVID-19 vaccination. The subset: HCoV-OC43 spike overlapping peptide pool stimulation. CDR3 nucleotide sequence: TGTGCCAGCAGCGTAGGAGACTACAACGCAGATACGCAGTATTTT. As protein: CASSVGDYNADTQYF.